This paragraph covers one T cell receptor (beta chain) sequence. Its antigen is as yet unknown. Profiling relied on immunoSEQ multiplex PCR, and the TCRdb table lists in-frame clones only, not all of them. There are some 200,000 clones in the sample; approximately 90% occur only once, and approximately 0.98% lies in the top ten. This sample was taken from a study of T cell responses to AZD1222 COVID-19 vaccine. Study-level results: Just five to seven AZD1222 recipients tested seropositive at baseline. The study sampled repertoires only after the peak T cell response. Unmutated variant regions are reportedly targeted by nearly half of spike-specific TCRs.

This CDR3 has 16 residues. V was pared by 3 bases and J by 0 bases, with 14 bases between. Germline values: CDR1 SGHDN, CDR2 FVKESK. This specimen was peripheral blood, taken on day 0 of AZD1222 vaccination. This receptor was identified in an adult in good health. The chain joins TRBV14 to TRBJ1-1, with unresolved D. The CDR3 loop reads CASSQVLGIMNTEAFF. In DNA, the CDR3 is TGTGCCAGCAGCCAGGTTCTCGGGATCATGAACACTGAAGCTTTCTTT.